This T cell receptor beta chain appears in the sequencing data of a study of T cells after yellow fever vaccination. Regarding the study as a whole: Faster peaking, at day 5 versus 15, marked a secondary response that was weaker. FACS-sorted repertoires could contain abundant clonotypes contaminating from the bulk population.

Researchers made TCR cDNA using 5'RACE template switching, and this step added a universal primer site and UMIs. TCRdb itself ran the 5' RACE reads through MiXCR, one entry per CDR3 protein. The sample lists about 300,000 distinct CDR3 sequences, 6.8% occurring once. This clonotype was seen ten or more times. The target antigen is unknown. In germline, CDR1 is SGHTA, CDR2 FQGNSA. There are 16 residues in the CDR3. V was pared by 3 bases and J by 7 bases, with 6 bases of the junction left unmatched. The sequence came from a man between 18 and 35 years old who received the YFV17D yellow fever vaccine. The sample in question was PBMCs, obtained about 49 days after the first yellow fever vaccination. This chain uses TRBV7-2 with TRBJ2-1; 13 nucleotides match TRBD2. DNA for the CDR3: TGTGCCAGCAGCTTCACCGGGACTAGCGGGGCTAATGAGCAGTTCTTC. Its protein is CASSFTGTSGANEQFF.